A single sample is the source of the 9 T cell receptor beta chains below, sequenced in a study of HIV-infected patients and healthy controls. TCRdb independently ran MiXCR on the 5' RACE reads; one entry per CDR3 protein. The table lists tens of thousands of distinct CDR3 sequences, about 16% of them singletons. Sequencing was performed on CD4+ T cells from blood. The receptors here all came from a human donor in good health.

The V gene is TRBV7-9, the J gene TRBJ2-5; perhaps TRBD1 as D (8 bases). V dropped 2 bases and J dropped 5 bases, with 15 bases sitting between them. The CDR3 is 15 amino acids. Germline CDR1 reads SEHNR; CDR2 reads FQNEAQ (reference sequence). This CDR3 is CASSLNGQGGETQYF. The DNA for the CDR3 is TGTGCCAGCAGCTTAAACGGACAGGGAGGGGAGACCCAGTACTTC.

This clonotype was observed a handful of times. The V gene is TRBV20-1, the J gene TRBJ2-5; D remains ambiguous. The CDR3 sequence is 13 residues long. V was trimmed by 6 bases and J by 5 bases, leaving 16 bases between them. Germline V CDR1 and CDR2: DFQATT, SNEGSKA (reference sequence). CDR3 sequence: CSAQIQARETQYF. The CDR3 coding sequence is TGCAGTGCCCAGATCCAGGCAAGGGAGACCCAGTACTTC.

The table lists this clonotype with many counts. This chain connects TRBV6-2 or TRBV6-3 to TRBJ1-1, with D possibly matching TRBD1 (5 bases). Germline assignment: CDR1 MNHEY and CDR2 SVGEGT. The CDR3 is made up of 14 amino acids. Trimming cost V 0 bases and J 6 bases, with 11 bases left between them. CDR3 amino acids: CASSYSGRAPEAFF. CDR3 bases: TGTGCCAGCAGTTACTCTGGCAGGGCCCCTGAAGCTTTCTTT.

This clonotype has more than one count but fewer than ten. This rearrangement joins TRBV6-6 to TRBJ1-1; TRBD1 matches 7 bases. Germline V gene sequence: CDR1 MNHNY, CDR2 SVGAGI (reference sequence). Losses at the gene ends were 7 bases for V and 2 bases for J; bases not matched to a gene: 7. The CDR3 spans 14 residues. CDR3 coding DNA: TGTGCCAGCACCTCCGGGACAGTAAACACTGAAGCTTTCTTT. It is translated as CASTSGTVNTEAFF.

This clonotype was counted at least ten times. CDR3 sequence reads: CSARGLAGSEGEQFF. CDR3 coding DNA: TGCAGTGCTAGGGGGCTAGCGGGATCGGAGGGTGAGCAGTTCTTC. This chain connects TRBV20-1 to TRBJ2-1; TRBD2 matches 9 bases. Germline V gene lookup returns CDR1 DFQATT and CDR2 SNEGSKA (reference sequence). This CDR3 is 15 amino acids long. Trimming at V came to 3 bases and at J to 9 bases, leaving 12 bases not matched to a gene.

The chain has TRBV30 and TRBJ1-1; D may be TRBD1 (6 bases). V was trimmed by 4 bases and J by 5 bases, leaving 11 bases between them. Germline-derived CDR1 and CDR2 are GTSNPN and SVGIG (reference sequence). The CDR3 runs 12 residues. The CDR3 DNA reads as TGTGCCTGGACGAGGGGGGGGACTGAAGCTTTCTTT. Protein: CAWTRGGTEAFF.

This clonotype was seen a few times. The gene calls are TRBV5-4 and TRBJ2-3; TRBD1 or TRBD2 may be the D gene (6 bases each). The germline V gene encodes CDR1 SGHNT and CDR2 YYREEE (reference sequence). V lost 5 bases, J lost 2 bases, and 18 bases lay in between. This CDR3 comprises 16 residues. The CDR3 bases are TGTGCCAGCAGACGAGGGGGGCCCCTTACCACAGATACGCAGTATTTT. This translates into CASRRGGPLTTDTQYF.

This clonotype was observed at least ten times. The V gene is TRBV28, the J gene TRBJ2-7; 8 bases are a match to TRBD1. This CDR3 is built from 15 residues. Germline V gene sequence: CDR1 MDHEN, CDR2 SYDVKM. V dropped 4 bases and J dropped 5; count of bases not matched to a gene: 10. The CDR3 region is CASSSPRGPSDEQYF. The CDR3 DNA sequence: TGTGCCAGCAGTTCTCCCAGGGGGCCCTCGGACGAGCAGTACTTC.

The V and J genes are TRBV6-2 or TRBV6-3 and TRBJ1-1, with a weak D call TRBD1 (5 bases). This CDR3 has 14 amino acids. The V end was cut by 0 bases, the J end by 4 bases, with 9 bases between. CDR1 is MNHEY, CDR2 SVGEGT, per germline. The CDR3 nucleotides read TGTGCCAGCAGTTACTCGCAGGGAGGCACTGAAGCTTTCTTT. Encoded protein: CASSYSQGGTEAFF.